This T cell receptor (beta chain) stems from a study of vaccination effects on CD4 cells after COVID-19 (dated by TCRdb to about 2022). Study-wide context: Participants received two doses of either the BNT162b2 or the mRNA-1273 mRNA SARS-CoV-2 vaccine. In a couple of convalescent patients, pre-vaccine samples were collected 16 days and one week ahead of the first dose, 142 and 148 days after COVID-19 diagnosis. SARS-CoV-2 spike-specific CD4+ TCR repertoires were compared before and after mRNA vaccination in COVID-19 convalescent patients and in infection-naive vaccine recipients. Altogether, around ten COVID-19 convalescent patients and several SARS-CoV-2-naive healthy vaccine recipients made up the full study. In the study, cultures from other donors were sequenced using the Oncomine TCR Beta short-read assay on an Illumina iSeq 100. The paper's findings and limits, for the study overall: Marked clonal contraction was observed in both infection-induced and vaccine-induced clones at late post-vaccination timepoints, consistent with waning T cell responses. In convalescent patients, the post-vaccine spike-reactive repertoire was composed mainly of new vaccine-induced clones that were largely distinct from infection-induced clones. The study was limited by a small number of convalescent patients, and early post-infection timepoints were lacking.

V gives up 3 bases and J gives up 5 bases, and the segment between their germline ends measures 11 bases. The CDR3 spans 13 residues, from the cysteine through the phenylalanine. Left in the record is the CDR3 DNA by itself, 39 bases read in frame from the first base. The germline V gene encodes CDR1 SGHNT and CDR2 YENEEA. Preparation of the library involved the immunoSEQ multiplex PCR assay. TCR beta CDR3 sequencing was performed on DNA from the cultured, isolated CD4+ T cells. Per the authors' processing: The analysis removed non-productive TCR sequences, trimmed reads to the CDR3 region, and retained only CDR3s that were 7 or more amino acids long. Antigen-specific clonotypes were identified with the MANAFEST web app by comparing expansion in peptide wells against reference cultures. Positive clones required FDR<0.05 expansion versus reference and all other wells, odds ratio above 5, and frequency above 0.1% in two replicate wells. A clonotype was called cross-reactive if it was significantly expanded both in SARS-CoV-2 spike wells and in at least one common cold coronavirus spike condition. Levenshtein distance calculated with the stringdist R package was used to assess CDR3 similarity, and unrooted trees were constructed with ape in R 3.6.1. What TCRdb holds here is the immuneACCESS table cut down to in-frame rearrangements. Part of the clones is not present; checked against another copy, under half of the missing clones reflect an unresolved V gene, and the others are unexplained. From that table come the V and J calls and clone size; the DNA was used to work out D and trimming. A total of around 53,000 clones appear in this sample, around 82% of them only once. The top ten constitute about 5% of the sample.

On this clone itself: Its antigen is still unknown. No base qualities exist here, and no much larger clone lies one base off it.

In the ViraFEST assay, PBMC were stimulated with viral peptide pools, and TCR sequencing was then used to find antigen-specific CD4+ T cell clonotypes based on their expansion. After approximately eleven days of culture, CD4+ T cells were isolated with the EasySep CD4+ T cell isolation kit. Convalescent patients had PCR-confirmed SARS-CoV-2 infection between March and December 2020, before Alpha, Beta and Delta variants emerged in the United States. About 2.1 million PBMC per well were cultured with approximately 10 ug/ml peptides in IMDM containing approximately 4.5% human AB serum, approximately 10 IU/ml IL-2 and gentamicin. For the negative control culture condition, an HIV-1 Nef peptide pool was used. Half of the culture medium was replaced with fresh IL-2-containing medium on days 3 and 7. Each peptide stimulation condition was cultured in triplicate wells unless otherwise noted. Using Ficoll-Paque Plus gradient centrifugation, PBMC were separated from whole blood and then either used fresh or cryopreserved at -140C. Genomic DNA was extracted from cultured CD4+ T cells with the QIAamp micro DNA kit.

The sample in question was CD4+ T cells from PBMCs cultured with HIV peptides, obtained before COVID-19 vaccination. According to the study, the label for this sample's cell subset or site signals: HIV-1 Nef peptide pool negative control/reference culture. The sequence was obtained from a human donor who had a prior SARS-CoV-2 infection. The receptor chain draws on TRBV11-3 and TRBJ2-7, and the D gene may be TRBD1, 5 bases matching. The bases read TGTGCCAGCAGCTTGGGTGGGGCTAACGAGCAGTACTTC. It specifies CASSLGGANEQYF.